These 27 T cell receptor beta chains originate from one sample sequenced in a study of shared clonotypes between healthy human individuals. Profiling relied on immunoSEQ multiplex PCR, and the TCRdb table lists in-frame clones only, not all of them. Of hundreds of thousands of clones in the sample, 90% to 97% were seen once. Naive CD8 isolation took CD45RO-negative cells positively selected for CCR7 and excluded terminally differentiated effector memory CD45RA+ cells. Specimen: naive CD8+ T cells sorted from blood. Receptors were obtained from a woman aged 30 to 39 in good health.

V is TRBV5-4 and J is TRBJ2-1; D is possibly TRBD2 (6 bases). The germline gives CDR1 SGHNT, CDR2 YYREEE (reference sequence). CDR3 length: 12 amino acids. Trimming shortened V by 3 bases and J by 8 bases, and 9 bases separated the two germline ends. The CDR3 DNA follows: TGTGCCAGCAGCTCCACGGGGGATGAGCAGTTCTTC. Its protein product is CASSSTGDEQFF. Variable domain in full (rest from reference TRBV5-4 and TRBJ2-1): ETGVTQSPTHLIKTRGQQVTLRCSSQSGHNTVSWYQQALGQGPQFIFQYYREEENGRGNFPPRFSGLQFPNYSSELNVNALELDDSALYLCASSSTGDEQFFGPGTRLTVL.

J is TRBJ2-1 and V is TRBV7-9, with D possibly TRBD2 on 7 matching bases. Germline values: CDR1 SEHNR, CDR2 FQNEAQ (reference sequence). V gave up 3 bases and J gave up 14 bases, with 23 bases separating them. The CDR3 spans 15 residues. CDR3 in amino acids: CASSFGVTLAGAKFF. The CDR3 nucleotides read TGTGCCAGCAGCTTCGGAGTAACCCTGGCGGGGGCGAAGTTCTTC.

The CDR3 DNA follows: TGTGCCAGCACCAGCGGAAGGAGCTCCTACGAGCAGTACTTC. It translates to CASTSGRSSYEQYF. This chain joins TRBV5-4 and TRBJ2-7, with D possibly TRBD2 on 5 matching bases. Germline loops: CDR1 SGHNT, CDR2 YYREEE (reference sequence). V was cut by 6 bases and J by 0 bases, with 13 bases left in between. The CDR3 runs to 14 residues.

This chain joins TRBV7-9 and TRBJ1-1; weak D call: TRBD1 (5 bases). V lost 5 bases and J 0 bases, leaving 10 bases between the germline ends. Germline V gene lookup returns CDR1 SEHNR and CDR2 FQNEAQ (reference sequence). This CDR3 is built from 14 residues. The CDR3 here is CASSARQMNTEAFF. CDR3 bases: TGTGCCAGCAGCGCCCGACAGATGAACACTGAAGCTTTCTTT.

The chain recombines TRBV28 with TRBJ1-1; no definite D call. Germline CDR1 and CDR2: MDHEN and SYDVKM. The CDR3 loop spans 12 amino acids. Trimming removed 6 bases at V and 5 bases at J, with 10 bases between. The CDR3 DNA reads as TGTGCCAGCAGATATGCCGAAACTGAAGCTTTCTTT. Encoded protein: CASRYAETEAFF.

This clone was seen a handful of times. The gene calls are TRBV11-2 and TRBJ2-7; possibly TRBD1 for D (6 bases). The CDR3 extends over 13 amino acids. The V and J ends lost 3 bases and 7 bases respectively, with 13 bases between them. Germline values: CDR1 SGHAT, CDR2 FQNNGV. The CDR3 coding sequence is TGTGCCAGCAGCTTTTCGGACAGTCGGGAGCAGTACTTC. Amino acids: CASSFSDSREQYF.

The CDR3 here is CASSLEVTDTQYF. CDR3 DNA: TGTGCCAGCAGCTTGGAAGTCACAGATACGCAGTATTTT. The chain couples TRBV5-4 to TRBJ2-3; D remains ambiguous. Trimming pared 0 bases from V and 2 bases from J, leaving 4 bases between. This CDR3 contains 13 residues. Per germline, CDR1 SGHNT and CDR2 YYREEE (reference sequence).

This chain uses TRBV7-6 with TRBJ2-1; D call uncertain. CDR1 and CDR2 (germline): SGHVS, FNYEAQ. The CDR3 length is 13 residues. The V gene lost 0 bases and the J gene lost 4 bases, with 4 bases spanning the gap. CDR3 sequence reads: CASSLASYNEQFF. The CDR3 DNA sequence: TGTGCCAGCAGCTTAGCGAGTTACAATGAGCAGTTCTTC. Filled out from reference TRBV7-6 and TRBJ2-1, the complete variable domain reads GAGVSQSPRYKVTKRGQDVALRCDPISGHVSLYWYRQALGQGPEFLTYFNYEAQQDKSGLPNDRFSAERPEGSISTLTIQRTEQRDSAMYRCASSLASYNEQFFGPGTRLTVL.

The rearrangement links TRBV4-1 to TRBJ2-7; TRBD1 agrees at 7 bases. The CDR3 is 15 amino acids. Germline loops: CDR1 MGHRA, CDR2 YSYEKL. The ends lost 3 bases at V and 4 bases at J; junction bases unmatched: 9. CDR3 amino acids: CASSQRTGRRYEQYF. CDR3 sequence (DNA): TGCGCCAGCAGCCAGAGGACAGGTAGACGTTACGAGCAGTACTTC.

The rearrangement links TRBV7-2 to TRBJ2-1; D is possibly TRBD1 or TRBD2 (5 bases each). The CDR3 contains 15 residues. The germline V gene has CDR1 SGHTA and CDR2 FQGNSA. V lost 3 bases to trimming and J lost 6 bases, with 15 bases between them. CDR3 DNA: TGTGCCAGCAGCTTCGGGACCCCTAGCATCAATGAGCAGTTCTTC. Its translation is CASSFGTPSINEQFF.

The chain uses TRBV28 and TRBJ2-7, with TRBD1 matching 10 bases. Per germline, CDR1 MDHEN and CDR2 SYDVKM. Germline trimming cut 2 bases from V and 5 bases from J; bases unmatched to any gene: 3. The CDR3 spans 14 residues. The CDR3 protein is CASSLGTGAHEQYF. The DNA of the CDR3 is TGTGCCAGCAGTTTAGGGACAGGGGCTCACGAGCAGTACTTC.

The chain recombines TRBV28 with TRBJ2-7; 10 nucleotides align to TRBD2. Trimming took 6 bases from V and 0 from J; bases not matched to a gene: 17. Germline V gives CDR1 MDHEN, CDR2 SYDVKM. The CDR3 is made up of 19 amino acids. The CDR3 sequence is CASSPWTSGIHKSSYEQYF. CDR3 DNA sequence: TGTGCCAGCAGCCCTTGGACTAGCGGCATTCATAAGAGCTCCTACGAGCAGTACTTC.

The CDR3 nucleotides are TGTGCCAGCAGCTACCCCCCGGGGGTTGTTTCGCGGGAGCAGTACTTC. As protein: CASSYPPGVVSREQYF. The gene calls are TRBV5-6 and TRBJ2-7; D is possibly TRBD2 (6 bases). V shed 3 bases and J shed 7 bases, with 23 bases lying between them. The CDR3 has 16 amino acids. CDR1 SGHDT and CDR2 YYEEEE come from the germline V gene.

This clone was recorded once. The gene calls are TRBV28 and TRBJ1-1; 7 bases map to TRBD1. CDR3 length equals 15 residues. V shed 1 base, J shed 7 bases, and the junction held 9 bases outside the gene matches. Germline CDR1 and CDR2: MDHEN and SYDVKM. The CDR3 sequence is CASSLSLYRGVEAFF. The CDR3 DNA is TGTGCCAGCAGTTTATCCCTCTACAGGGGCGTTGAAGCTTTCTTT.

The V and J genes are TRBV4-2 and TRBJ2-4; D unclear. V was trimmed by 3 bases and J by 1 base, leaving 10 bases between them. Looked up from germline, CDR1 is LGHNA and CDR2 is YNFKEQ. There are 15 residues in the CDR3. CDR3 sequence reads: CASSHPDEAKNIQYF. The CDR3 DNA follows: TGTGCCAGCAGCCACCCCGACGAGGCCAAAAACATTCAGTACTTC.

The V gene is TRBV28, the J gene TRBJ2-7, with 10 bases aligning to TRBD2. The length of the CDR3 is 18 residues. From germline, CDR1 is MDHEN and CDR2 SYDVKM. J was trimmed by 5 bases and V by 3 bases; bases with no gene match: 16. The CDR3 loop is CASSFEVGLASRWHEQYF. The CDR3 bases are TGTGCCAGCAGTTTTGAGGTGGGACTAGCGTCTCGGTGGCACGAGCAGTACTTC.

The CDR3 here is CASSLVGEVDEKLFF. The DNA for the CDR3 is TGTGCCAGCAGCTTAGTTGGGGAAGTAGACGAAAAACTGTTTTTT. The chain joins TRBV7-9 to TRBJ1-4, with no clear D. Germline CDR1 SEHNR, CDR2 FQNEAQ (reference sequence). The CDR3 sequence is 15 residues long. V was trimmed by 1 base and J by 8 bases, leaving 14 bases between them.

V usage is TRBV6-1 and J usage is TRBJ1-2; D gene ambiguous. Germline V gives CDR1 MNHNS, CDR2 SASEGT. This CDR3 has 14 residues. Trimming left V 2 bases short and J 6 bases short, with 13 bases between. The CDR3 is CASSEYLSEDGYTF. CDR3 coding DNA: TGTGCCAGCAGTGAATATTTGTCAGAGGATGGCTACACCTTC.

The CDR3 reads CASSELAGGPETQYF. The CDR3 bases are TGTGCCAGCAGCGAACTAGCGGGAGGGCCTGAGACCCAGTACTTC. The V gene is TRBV27, the J gene TRBJ2-5, with 13 nucleotides matching TRBD2. J lost 5 bases, V lost 6 bases, and 6 bases had no gene match. CDR1 is MNHEY, CDR2 SMNVEV, per germline (reference sequence). The CDR3 extends over 15 amino acids.

The chain links TRBV5-1 to TRBJ1-5; D not certain. The V gene's germline CDR1 is SGHRS and CDR2 YFSETQ. The CDR3 contains 14 residues. V was cut by 4 bases and J by 6 bases, with 14 bases left in between. The CDR3 reads CASSSKGLVQPQHF. The CDR3 coding sequence is TGCGCCAGCAGCAGCAAAGGCCTGGTTCAGCCCCAGCATTTT.

The V gene is TRBV27, the J gene TRBJ2-3; D is unresolved. The CDR3 spans 11 residues. Germline values: CDR1 MNHEY, CDR2 SMNVEV (reference sequence). V was trimmed by 8 bases and J by 3 bases, leaving 6 bases between them. The CDR3 sequence: CASVGTDTQYF. The DNA of the CDR3 is TGTGCCAGCGTGGGGACAGATACGCAGTATTTT.

The chain uses TRBV7-9 and TRBJ2-5; D call uncertain. Germline CDR1 SEHNR, CDR2 FQNEAQ (reference sequence). The V and J ends lost 5 bases and 0 bases respectively, with 16 bases between them. The CDR3 is made up of 16 amino acids. DNA for the CDR3: TGTGCCAGCAGCGAACCCGTGGCAACCAACCAAGAGACCCAGTACTTC. It encodes CASSEPVATNQETQYF.

The rearrangement links TRBV9 to TRBJ2-7; either TRBD1 or TRBD2 may fit D (5 bases each). The V gene lost 4 bases and the J gene lost 2 bases, with 13 bases spanning the gap. The CDR3 sequence is 14 residues long. The V gene's germline CDR1 is SGDLS and CDR2 YYNGEE. As DNA, the CDR3 is TGTGCCAGCAGCCCCCCCCGGGGCACCTACGAGCAGTACTTC. This translates into CASSPPRGTYEQYF.

The chain carries TRBV4-1 and TRBJ2-3, with D unclear. Trimming left V 3 bases short and J 2 bases short, with 15 bases between. Germline-derived CDR1 and CDR2 are MGHRA and YSYEKL. CDR3 length: 16 residues. The CDR3 loop is CASSQGWATFTDTQYF. The CDR3 region has the DNA TGCGCCAGCAGCCAGGGGTGGGCCACGTTCACAGATACGCAGTATTTT.

This chain connects TRBV4-1 to TRBJ2-1; a weak D match, TRBD2 (6 bases). Trimming took off 4 bases at V and 0 bases at J, with 13 bases between the two ends. The V gene's germline CDR1 is MGHRA and CDR2 YSYEKL. The CDR3 is made up of 16 amino acids. CDR3 residues: CASSPAGKGSYNEQFF. CDR3 DNA sequence: TGCGCCAGCAGCCCAGCGGGTAAAGGCTCCTACAATGAGCAGTTCTTC.

The chain uses TRBV2 and TRBJ2-2, with D perhaps matching TRBD1 or TRBD2 (5 bases each). Germline V CDR1 and CDR2: SNHLY, FYNNEI. Trimming took off 0 bases at V and 4 bases at J, with 9 bases between the two ends. The CDR3 contains 15 residues. CDR3 sequence (DNA): TGTGCCAGCAGTGAAGCATGGGACCTCACCGGGGAGCTGTTTTTT. Protein sequence: CASSEAWDLTGELFF.

This sequence joins TRBV5-4 and TRBJ2-1; unclear D gene. Germline assignment: CDR1 SGHNT and CDR2 YYREEE (reference sequence). The CDR3 totals 16 residues. The ends were cut back, 4 bases at V and 0 bases at J, with 14 bases in the middle. The CDR3: CASSEGTGSSYNEQFF. The DNA of the CDR3 is TGTGCCAGCAGCGAAGGAACGGGCAGCTCCTACAATGAGCAGTTCTTC.